This T cell receptor (beta chain) was documented in a study of blood T cell repertoires in COVID-19. In the study overall: COVID-19 samples, acute and convalescent, were from the United States, Italy and Spain. The cDNA or gDNA used as material had been derived from T cells, B-cell-depleted T cells, or PBMCs.

How the authors handled the data: Nucleated cell number was recorded as an estimate derived from reference gene primer amplification. The assay was immunoSEQ multiplex PCR, and TCRdb's table has in-frame clones only and misses some. The DNA was the basis for D and trimming; V, J and clone size are from that table. Here the sample spans some 190,000 clones, about 80% being singletons. V was pared by 2 bases and J by 4 bases, with 2 bases of the junction left unmatched. Germline assignment: CDR1 SGHRS and CDR2 YFSETQ. This CDR3 spans 14 amino acids. The chain carries TRBV5-1 and TRBJ2-3; 9 bases are a match to TRBD2. Specimen: PBMCs or T cells enriched from blood (not recorded which). The sequence came from a man aged 55 to 70 who had been exposed to COVID-19. The CDR3 protein is CASSLVAGADTQYF. DNA for the CDR3: TGCGCCAGCAGCTTAGTAGCGGGAGCAGATACGCAGTATTTT.